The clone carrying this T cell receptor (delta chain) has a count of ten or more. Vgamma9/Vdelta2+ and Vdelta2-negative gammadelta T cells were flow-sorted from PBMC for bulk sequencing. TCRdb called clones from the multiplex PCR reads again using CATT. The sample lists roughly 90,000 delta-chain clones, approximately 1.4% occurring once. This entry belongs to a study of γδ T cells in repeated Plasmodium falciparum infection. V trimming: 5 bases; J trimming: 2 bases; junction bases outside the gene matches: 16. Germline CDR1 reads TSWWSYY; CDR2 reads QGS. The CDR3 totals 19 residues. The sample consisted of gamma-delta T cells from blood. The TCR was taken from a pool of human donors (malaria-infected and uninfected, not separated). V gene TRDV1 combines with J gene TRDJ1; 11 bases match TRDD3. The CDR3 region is CALGPLLRYWGIGTDKLIF. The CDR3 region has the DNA TGTGCTCTTGGGCCCTTATTACGTTACTGGGGGATAGGAACCGATAAACTCATCTTT.